This T cell receptor (beta chain) is from a study of T cells in Graves' hyperthyroidism and ophthalmopathy. Trimming cost V 5 bases and J 5 bases; bases outside gene matches: 2. The germline CDR1 and CDR2 sequences are MNHEY and SMNVEV (reference sequence). The CDR3 has 12 residues. This clonotype has a count of ten or more. The investigators amplified TCR beta CDR3 regions from RNA transcripts. The HTBI primer set was used in a first-round RT-PCR of the TCR CDR3. TCRdb re-called the multiplex PCR reads with MiXCR, one entry per CDR3 protein. The table lists 530,000 or so distinct CDR3 sequences, approximately 25% of them singletons. Diagnoses used clinical symptoms, serum thyroxine and TRAb, thyroid ultrasound and orbital computed tomography.

The clonotype comes from a woman aged 25 to 39 with Graves' ophthalmopathy. The specimen was blood. V is TRBV27 and J is TRBJ2-5, with 7 bases fitting TRBD1. Written as DNA, the CDR3 is TGTGCCAGCAGTACGACAGGGGAGACCCAGTACTTC. This codes for CASSTTGETQYF.